The 27 T cell receptor beta chains listed next were all sequenced from one sample in a study of CD8 T cells in ankylosing spondylitis. One entry per CDR3 protein, called by TCRdb with MiXCR from the 5' RACE reads. The sample lists 300,000 to 350,000 distinct CDR3 sequences, around a tenth seen once, with roughly 9.2% in the top ten. The sample comprised blood, either unsorted or a sorted T cell fraction (not recorded which). These receptor sequences come from a female donor with ankylosing spondylitis or in good health (not recorded which).

There are a few counts of this clonotype. The CDR3 sequence is CSASLLRELFF. The DNA of the CDR3 is TGCAGTGCCAGTCTATTGCGGGAGCTGTTTTTT. The chain couples TRBV20-1 to TRBJ2-2, with D unresolved. Trimming pared 6 bases from V and 9 bases from J, leaving 11 bases between. The CDR3 length is 11 residues. Germline V gene sequence: CDR1 DFQATT, CDR2 SNEGSKA (reference sequence).

This clonotype showed up just a few times. The CDR3 region has the DNA TGTGCCAGCAGCGGGAGATGGCACAATGAGCAGTTCTTC. This gives the protein CASSGRWHNEQFF. The chain carries TRBV7-8 and TRBJ2-1, with a tentative D call TRBD2 (5 bases). This CDR3 has 13 residues. The germline V and J ends were trimmed by 5 bases and 5 bases, with 10 bases remaining between them. Germline V gene lookup returns CDR1 SGHVS and CDR2 FQNEAQ.

This clonotype was found many times. The chain uses TRBV5-1 and TRBJ2-5; D uncertain. CDR1 is SGHRS and CDR2 is YFSETQ in the germline V gene. V lost 0 bases, J lost 3 bases, and 9 bases lay in between. The CDR3 consists of 14 residues. In DNA, the CDR3 is TGCGCCAGCAGCTTGGGGGCAATCGAAGAGACCCAGTACTTC. Its translation: CASSLGAIEETQYF.

The sample holds a few counts of this clonotype. The chain carries TRBV24-1 and TRBJ2-5; weak D call: TRBD2 (5 bases). The CDR3 is made up of 14 amino acids. Trimming stripped 1 base from V and 2 bases from J, with 7 bases between. CDR1 is KGHDR, CDR2 SFDVKD, per germline. CDR3 sequence: CATSDFGVQETQYF. For the CDR3, the DNA is TGTGCCACCAGTGATTTCGGGGTTCAAGAGACCCAGTACTTC.

There are many counts of this clonotype. DNA for the CDR3: TGTGCCAGCAGAAGGACAGGGTTGGACTATGGCTACACCTTC. It codes for CASRRTGLDYGYTF. The rearrangement uses TRBV7-9 and TRBJ1-2, with 8 bases aligning to TRBD1. CDR1 is SEHNR and CDR2 is FQNEAQ in the germline V gene (reference sequence). J lost 3 bases, V lost 6 bases, and 6 bases had no gene match. The CDR3 is 14 residues long.

This clonotype was counted ten times or more. The chain is built from TRBV20-1 and TRBJ2-1; no definite D call. Between the trimmed V and J ends, which lost 4 bases and 10 bases, there was a span of 11 bases. CDR3 size: 11 residues. CDR1 and CDR2 (germline): DFQATT, SNEGSKA (reference sequence). The CDR3 coding sequence is TGCAGTGCTACCTACTTGACAGAGCAGTTCTTC. This encodes CSATYLTEQFF.

This clonotype was detected ten times or more. The chain uses TRBV6-2 or TRBV6-3 and TRBJ2-7; unclear D gene. Germline loops: CDR1 MNHEY, CDR2 SVGEGT. This CDR3 has 13 residues. The CDR3 reads CGTTADPSYEQYF. CDR3 sequence (DNA): TGTGGGACCACTGCAGATCCGTCGTACGAGCAGTACTTC.

This clonotype was counted at least ten times. The chain uses TRBV5-1 and TRBJ2-1; D not resolved. V was shortened by 2 bases and J by 8 bases, with 8 bases between the two germline ends. This CDR3 region has 12 residues. CDR1 and CDR2 (germline): SGHRS, YFSETQ. The CDR3 protein is CASSFPADEQFF. CDR3 nucleotide sequence: TGCGCCAGCAGCTTCCCCGCGGATGAGCAGTTCTTC.

This clonotype has more than one count but fewer than ten. The chain recombines TRBV7-2 with TRBJ2-4; 7 bases align to TRBD1. J lost 7 bases, V lost 2 bases, and 5 bases had no gene match. The V gene's germline CDR1 is SGHTA and CDR2 FQGNSA. The CDR3 has 14 residues. CDR3 loop: CASSLTGTVNIQYF. The DNA of the CDR3 is TGTGCCAGCAGCTTAACCGGGACAGTGAACATTCAGTACTTC. Filled out from reference TRBV7-2 and TRBJ2-4, the complete variable domain reads GAGVSQSPSNKVTEKGKDVELRCDPISGHTALYWYRQSLGQGLEFLIYFQGNSAPDKSGLPSDRFSAERTGGSVSTLTIQRTQQEDSAVYLCASSLTGTVNIQYFGAGTRLSVL.

This clonotype came up many times. The V and J genes are TRBV6-2 or TRBV6-3 and TRBJ2-4; D may match TRBD1 or TRBD2 (6 bases each). This CDR3 has 12 residues. The germline CDR1 and CDR2 sequences are MNHEY and SVGEGT. The V and J ends lost 6 bases and 9 bases respectively, with 12 bases between them. The CDR3 sequence is CASSPGAGIQYF. The CDR3 nucleotides are TGTGCCAGCAGCCCGGGGGCAGGCATTCAGTACTTC.

Ten or more counts support this clonotype. The chain has TRBV5-1 and TRBJ2-1; D not resolved. The V and J ends lost 0 bases and 0 bases respectively, with 7 bases between them. The CDR3 spans 15 residues. In germline, CDR1 is SGHRS, CDR2 YFSETQ. DNA of the CDR3: TGCGCCAGCAGCTTGGGGGAAAGCTCCTACAATGAGCAGTTCTTC. Its protein is CASSLGESSYNEQFF.

This clonotype has at least ten counts. The chain links TRBV20-1 to TRBJ2-2; 7 bases are shared with TRBD2. Germline trimming cut 3 bases from V and 0 bases from J; bases unmatched to any gene: 4. The CDR3 consists of 15 residues. Germline loops: CDR1 DFQATT, CDR2 SNEGSKA (reference sequence). CDR3 amino acids: CSASGLAANTGELFF. DNA for the CDR3: TGCAGTGCTAGCGGCCTAGCGGCGAACACCGGGGAGCTGTTTTTT.

Ten or more counts support this clonotype. The V and J genes are TRBV12-3 or TRBV12-4 and TRBJ1-5; weak D call: TRBD1 (5 bases). The CDR3 covers 13 residues. V lost 4 bases, J lost 5 bases, and 9 bases lay in between. In DNA form, the CDR3 reads TGTGCCAGCAGTTCCAGGGCAGATCAGCCCCAGCATTTT. It translates to CASSSRADQPQHF.

Ten or more counts support this clonotype. The J gene is TRBJ1-1, the V gene TRBV20-1; no definite D call. In germline, CDR1 is DFQATT, CDR2 SNEGSKA (reference sequence). Trimming took 4 bases from V and 2 from J, leaving 11 bases between them. CDR3 length: 13 residues. CDR3 sequence: CSAIPGPNTEAFF. The CDR3 region has the DNA TGCAGTGCTATCCCCGGACCAAACACTGAAGCTTTCTTT.

This clonotype was counted between two and nine times. V and J are TRBV4-3 and TRBJ2-7, with TRBD2 as a possible D gene (6 bases). CDR1 LGHNA and CDR2 YSLEER come from the germline V gene. The CDR3 contains 14 residues. Trimming pared 1 base from V and 5 bases from J, leaving 12 bases between. CDR3 sequence (DNA): TGCGCCAGCAGCCAAGCGCGGGGTGTCCACGAGCAGTACTTC. The encoded protein is CASSQARGVHEQYF.

Regarding this clonotype: A single base separates this from a much larger clone, so it may be a read error. This chain uses TRBV12-3 or TRBV12-4 with TRBJ1-3, with TRBD1 identical over 10 bases. This CDR3 contains 15 residues. The CDR3 loop is CSSTKTGGPGNTIYF. The CDR3 DNA reads as TGTTCCAGCACCAAGACAGGGGGCCCTGGAAACACCATATATTTT.

At least ten counts were recorded for this clonotype. The chain employs TRBV28 and TRBJ2-7; 8 bases fit TRBD2. After removal of 2 bases from V and 1 base from J, the junction contained 7 bases not matched to a gene. CDR1 and CDR2 (germline): MDHEN, SYDVKM. This CDR3 has 16 amino acids. CDR3 nucleotides: TGTGCCAGCAGTTTACATTCTAGCGGGTTTTCCTACGAGCAGTACTTC. Protein: CASSLHSSGFSYEQYF.

This clonotype was recorded many times. The V call is TRBV20-1, the J call TRBJ2-3, with unresolved D. Per germline, CDR1 DFQATT and CDR2 SNEGSKA (reference sequence). Trimming cost V 6 bases and J 0 bases, with 25 bases left between them. This CDR3 spans 18 amino acids. The CDR3 region is CSAGRTDSNLPSTDTQYF. The CDR3 DNA reads as TGCAGTGCCGGCCGCACAGATTCAAACCTACCCAGCACAGATACGCAGTATTTT.

This clonotype was seen ten or more times. CDR3 DNA sequence: TGCAGTGCCCCCCCCTTAGGGATTAATGAAAAACTGTTTTTT. Protein product: CSAPPLGINEKLFF. V gene TRBV20-1 combines with J gene TRBJ1-4; no firm D call. Germline assignment: CDR1 DFQATT and CDR2 SNEGSKA (reference sequence). The CDR3 loop spans 14 amino acids. V lost 6 bases and J lost 4, with 15 bases in between.

The sample holds many counts of this clonotype. The J gene is TRBJ2-3, the V gene TRBV7-2; the D is unclear. V was clipped by 1 base and J by 1 base, with 9 bases between them. CDR3 length: 15 residues. CDR1 is SGHTA, CDR2 FQGNSA, per germline. This CDR3 is CASSLVSGGTDTQYF. The CDR3 coding sequence is TGTGCCAGCAGCTTAGTGAGTGGGGGCACAGATACGCAGTATTTT.

The sample holds many counts of this clonotype. This chain joins TRBV20-1 and TRBJ2-5, with 7 bases that match TRBD1. This CDR3 comprises 14 residues. Germline trimming cut 4 bases from V and 5 bases from J; bases unmatched to any gene: 10. CDR1 is DFQATT, CDR2 SNEGSKA, per germline (reference sequence). CDR3 in DNA: TGCAGTGCTATAAGGGACAGCCTTGTGGAGACCCAGTACTTC. This encodes CSAIRDSLVETQYF.

Only a few counts were recorded for this clonotype. The V gene is TRBV9, the J gene TRBJ2-7; TRBD1 matches 7 bases. Germline V gives CDR1 SGDLS, CDR2 YYNGEE. Trimming removed 2 bases from V and 2 bases from J; junction bases left unmatched: 4. CDR3 length: 14 amino acids. In nucleotides, the CDR3 is TGTGCCAGCAGCGTTGGGGACAGTCCCTACGAGCAGTACTTC. It encodes CASSVGDSPYEQYF.

The chain's CDR3 is CASSSTSGLGLGGNTIYF. The CDR3 coding sequence is TGTGCCAGCAGCTCTACCTCGGGTCTCGGGCTGGGAGGAAACACCATATATTTT. The V call is TRBV5-5, the J call TRBJ1-3; D is unresolved. Trimming cost V 3 bases and J 4 bases, with 23 bases left between them. In germline, CDR1 is SGHKS, CDR2 YYEKEE (reference sequence). The CDR3 length is 18 residues.

This clonotype came up a few times. The chain uses TRBV20-1 and TRBJ2-1; 15 nucleotides match TRBD2. Germline V CDR1 and CDR2: DFQATT, SNEGSKA (reference sequence). CDR3 length: 16 amino acids. After removal of 7 bases from V and 4 bases from J, the junction contained 8 bases not matched to a gene. This chain's CDR3 is CSVRTSGGDYYNEQFF. CDR3 in DNA: TGCAGTGTCAGGACTAGCGGGGGGGATTATTACAATGAGCAGTTCTTC.

This clonotype was seen at least ten times. The chain joins TRBV27 to TRBJ2-7; the D gene could be TRBD1 or TRBD2 (5 bases each). Germline CDR1 reads MNHEY; CDR2 reads SMNVEV (reference sequence). Trimming cost V 4 bases and J 3 bases, with 16 bases left between them. The CDR3 runs 15 residues. DNA for the CDR3: TGTGCCAGCAGTTCCCTTGGGGGAGTAGTCTACGAGCAGTACTTC. Its translation: CASSSLGGVVYEQYF.

The table lists this clonotype with a few counts. V gene TRBV7-9 combines with J gene TRBJ2-7, with 7 nucleotides matching TRBD1. Germline V gene data show CDR1 as SEHNR and CDR2 as FQNEAQ (reference sequence). The CDR3 length is 16 residues. V lost 5 bases to trimming and J lost 0 bases; unmatched junction nucleotides: 10. The CDR3 nucleotides are TGTGCCAGCAGCCCTCCTTTGACAGGGAGCTCCTACGAGCAGTACTTC. This translates into CASSPPLTGSSYEQYF. Full variable domain (outside the CDR3, taken from reference TRBV7-9 and TRBJ2-7): DTGVSQNPRHKITKRGQNVTFRCDPISEHNRLYWYRQTLGQGPEFLTYFQNEAQLEKSRLLSDRFSAERPKGSFSTLEIQRTEQGDSAMYLCASSPPLTGSSYEQYFGPGTRLTVT.

This clonotype occurred a few times. This rearrangement joins TRBV12-3 or TRBV12-4 to TRBJ2-7, with 11 bases that match TRBD1. The CDR3 has 15 residues. J lost 2 bases, V lost 6 bases, and 6 bases had no gene match. The CDR3 nucleotides read TGTGCCAGCAGGTCCGGGACAGGGGGAACCTACGAGCAGTACTTC. The encoded protein is CASRSGTGGTYEQYF.